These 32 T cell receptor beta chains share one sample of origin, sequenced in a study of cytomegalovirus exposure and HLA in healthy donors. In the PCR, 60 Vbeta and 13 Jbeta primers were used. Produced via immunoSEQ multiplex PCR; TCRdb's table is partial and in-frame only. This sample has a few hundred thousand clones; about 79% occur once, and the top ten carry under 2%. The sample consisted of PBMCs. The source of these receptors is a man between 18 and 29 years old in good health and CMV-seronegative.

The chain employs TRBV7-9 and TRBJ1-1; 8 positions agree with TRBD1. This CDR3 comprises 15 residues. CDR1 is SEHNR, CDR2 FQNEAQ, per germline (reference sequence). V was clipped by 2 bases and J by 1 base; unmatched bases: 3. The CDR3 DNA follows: TGTGCCAGCAGCTTATATCAGGGGGCGAACACTGAAGCTTTCTTT. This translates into CASSLYQGANTEAFF.

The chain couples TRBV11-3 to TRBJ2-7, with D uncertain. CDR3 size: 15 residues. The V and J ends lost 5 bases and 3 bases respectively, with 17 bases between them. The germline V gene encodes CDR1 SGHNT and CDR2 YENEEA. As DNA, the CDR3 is TGTGCCAGCAGCCACCCTCACAGTACCTACTACGAGCAGTACTTC. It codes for CASSHPHSTYYEQYF.

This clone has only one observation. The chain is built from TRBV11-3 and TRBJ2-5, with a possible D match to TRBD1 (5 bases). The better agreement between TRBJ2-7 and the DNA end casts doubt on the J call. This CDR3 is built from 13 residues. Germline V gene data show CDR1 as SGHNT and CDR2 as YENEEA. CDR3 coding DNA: TGTGCCAGCAGCTCGCGACAGAAGGGCGAGCAGTACTTC. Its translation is CASSSRQKGEQYF.

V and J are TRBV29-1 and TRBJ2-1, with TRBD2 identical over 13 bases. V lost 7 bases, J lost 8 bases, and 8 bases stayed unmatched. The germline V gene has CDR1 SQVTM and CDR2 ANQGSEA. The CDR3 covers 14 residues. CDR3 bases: TGCAGCGCCCGGACTAGCGGGAGATCGGATGAGCAGTTCTTC. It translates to CSARTSGRSDEQFF.

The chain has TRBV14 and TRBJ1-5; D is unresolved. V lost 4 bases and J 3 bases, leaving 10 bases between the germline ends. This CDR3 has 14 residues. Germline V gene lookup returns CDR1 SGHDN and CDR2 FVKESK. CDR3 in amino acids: CASSLGPFNQPQHF. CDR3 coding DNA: TGTGCCAGCAGCCTTGGGCCCTTCAATCAGCCCCAGCATTTT.

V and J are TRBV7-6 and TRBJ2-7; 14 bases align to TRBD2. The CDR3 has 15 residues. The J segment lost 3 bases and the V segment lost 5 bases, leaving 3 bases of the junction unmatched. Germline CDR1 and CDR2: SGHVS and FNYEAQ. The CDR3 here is CASSLGTSGSYEQYF. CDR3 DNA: TGTGCCAGCAGCCTCGGGACTAGCGGGAGCTACGAGCAGTACTTC.

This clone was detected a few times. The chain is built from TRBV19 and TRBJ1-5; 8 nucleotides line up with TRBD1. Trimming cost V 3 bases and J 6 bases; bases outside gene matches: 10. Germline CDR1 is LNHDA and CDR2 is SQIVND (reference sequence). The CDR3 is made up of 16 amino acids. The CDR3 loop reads CASSIRGQGLLQPQHF. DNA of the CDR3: TGTGCCAGTAGTATCCGTGGACAGGGCCTCCTTCAGCCCCAGCATTTT.

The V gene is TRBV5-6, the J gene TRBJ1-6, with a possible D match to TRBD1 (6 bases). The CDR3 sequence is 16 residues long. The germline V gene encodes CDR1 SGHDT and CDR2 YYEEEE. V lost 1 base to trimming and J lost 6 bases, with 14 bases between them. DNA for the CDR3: TGTGCCAGCAGCTTGATCTCAGGGGCAGGTAATTCACCCCTCCACTTT. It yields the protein CASSLISGAGNSPLHF.

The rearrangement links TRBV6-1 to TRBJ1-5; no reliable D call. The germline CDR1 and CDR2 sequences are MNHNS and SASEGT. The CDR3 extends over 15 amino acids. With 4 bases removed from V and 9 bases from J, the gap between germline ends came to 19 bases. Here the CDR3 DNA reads TGTGCCAGCAGTGTGGCGGCCGGAGAGCCGTGGCCCCAGCATTTT. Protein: CASSVAAGEPWPQHF.

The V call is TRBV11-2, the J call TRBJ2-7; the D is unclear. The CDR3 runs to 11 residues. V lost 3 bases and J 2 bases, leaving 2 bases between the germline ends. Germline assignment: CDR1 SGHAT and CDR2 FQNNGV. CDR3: CASSFAYEQYF. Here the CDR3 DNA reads TGTGCCAGCAGCTTCGCCTACGAGCAGTACTTC.

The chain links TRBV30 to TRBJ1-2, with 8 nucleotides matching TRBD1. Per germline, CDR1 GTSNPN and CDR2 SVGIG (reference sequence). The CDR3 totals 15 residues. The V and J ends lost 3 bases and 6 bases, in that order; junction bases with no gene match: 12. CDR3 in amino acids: CAWRLPGTGSHGYTF. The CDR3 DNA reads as TGTGCCTGGAGACTCCCCGGGACAGGTTCCCATGGCTACACCTTC.

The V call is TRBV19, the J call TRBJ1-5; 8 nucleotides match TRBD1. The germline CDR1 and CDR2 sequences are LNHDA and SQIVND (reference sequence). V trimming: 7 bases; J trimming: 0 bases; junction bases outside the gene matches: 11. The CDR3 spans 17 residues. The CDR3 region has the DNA TGTGCCAGTAATCCGGGACAGGCGACCGATAGCAATCAGCCCCAGCATTTT. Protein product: CASNPGQATDSNQPQHF.

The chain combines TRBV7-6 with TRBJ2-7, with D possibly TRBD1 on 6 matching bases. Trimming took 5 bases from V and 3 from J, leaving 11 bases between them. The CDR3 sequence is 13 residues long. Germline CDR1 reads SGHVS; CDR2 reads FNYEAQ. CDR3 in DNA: TGTGCCAGCAGCGGGGGCGAGGGCTACGAGCAGTACTTC. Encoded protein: CASSGGEGYEQYF.

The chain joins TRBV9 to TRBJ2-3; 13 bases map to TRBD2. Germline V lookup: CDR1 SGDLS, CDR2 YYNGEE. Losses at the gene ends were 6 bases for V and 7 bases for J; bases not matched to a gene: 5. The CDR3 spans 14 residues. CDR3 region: CASTTSGGANTQYF. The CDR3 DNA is TGTGCCAGCACCACTAGCGGGGGGGCCAATACGCAGTATTTT.

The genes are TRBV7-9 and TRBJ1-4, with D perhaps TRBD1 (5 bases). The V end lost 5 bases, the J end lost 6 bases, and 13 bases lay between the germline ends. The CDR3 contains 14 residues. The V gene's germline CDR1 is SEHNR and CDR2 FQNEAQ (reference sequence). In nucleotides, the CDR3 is TGTGCCAGCAGCGTGACAGAAGGGCATGAAAAACTGTTTTTT. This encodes CASSVTEGHEKLFF.

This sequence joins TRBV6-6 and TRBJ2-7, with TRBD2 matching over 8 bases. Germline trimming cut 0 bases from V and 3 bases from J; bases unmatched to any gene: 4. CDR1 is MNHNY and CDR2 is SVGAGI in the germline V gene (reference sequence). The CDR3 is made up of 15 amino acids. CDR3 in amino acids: CASSYSSRGGYEQYF. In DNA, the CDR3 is TGTGCCAGCAGTTACTCTTCACGGGGGGGCTACGAGCAGTACTTC.

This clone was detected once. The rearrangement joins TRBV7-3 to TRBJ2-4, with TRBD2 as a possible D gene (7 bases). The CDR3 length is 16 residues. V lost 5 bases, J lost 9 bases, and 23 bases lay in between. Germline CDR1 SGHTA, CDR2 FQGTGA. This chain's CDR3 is CASSGGGQGGLAIQYF. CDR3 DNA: TGTGCCAGCAGCGGGGGGGGGCAGGGCGGGTTGGCCATTCAGTACTTC.

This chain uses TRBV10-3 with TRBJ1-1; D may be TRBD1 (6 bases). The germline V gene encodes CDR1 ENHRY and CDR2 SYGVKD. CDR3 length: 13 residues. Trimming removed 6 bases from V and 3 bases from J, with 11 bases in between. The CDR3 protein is CAIRGQRHTEAFF. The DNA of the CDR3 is TGTGCCATCAGAGGACAGCGACACACTGAAGCTTTCTTT.

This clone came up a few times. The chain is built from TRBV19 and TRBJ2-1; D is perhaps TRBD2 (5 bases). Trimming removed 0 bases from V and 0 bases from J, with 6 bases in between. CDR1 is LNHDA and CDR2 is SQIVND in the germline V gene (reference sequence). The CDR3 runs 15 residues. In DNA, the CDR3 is TGTGCCAGTAGTATAGAGGGGAGCTCCTACAATGAGCAGTTCTTC. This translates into CASSIEGSSYNEQFF.

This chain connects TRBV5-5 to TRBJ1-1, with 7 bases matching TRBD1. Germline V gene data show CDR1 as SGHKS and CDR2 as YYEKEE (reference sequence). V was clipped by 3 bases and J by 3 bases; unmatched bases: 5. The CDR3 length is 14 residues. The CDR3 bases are TGTGCCAGCAGCTGGTACAGGGGTGACACTGAAGCTTTCTTT. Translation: CASSWYRGDTEAFF.

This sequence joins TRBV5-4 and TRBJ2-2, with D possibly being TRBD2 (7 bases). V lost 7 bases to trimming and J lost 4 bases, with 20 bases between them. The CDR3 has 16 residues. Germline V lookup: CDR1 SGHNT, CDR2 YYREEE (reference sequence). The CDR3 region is CASFPLGGGGTGELFF. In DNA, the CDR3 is TGTGCCAGCTTCCCCCTGGGGGGGGGCGGCACCGGGGAGCTGTTTTTT.

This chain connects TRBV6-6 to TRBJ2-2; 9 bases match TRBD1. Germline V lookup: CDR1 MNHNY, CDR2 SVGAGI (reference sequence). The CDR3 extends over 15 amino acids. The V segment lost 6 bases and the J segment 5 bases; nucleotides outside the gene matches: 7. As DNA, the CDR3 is TGTGCCAGCAGATCCGGGACAGGGTATACCGGGGAGCTGTTTTTT. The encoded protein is CASRSGTGYTGELFF.

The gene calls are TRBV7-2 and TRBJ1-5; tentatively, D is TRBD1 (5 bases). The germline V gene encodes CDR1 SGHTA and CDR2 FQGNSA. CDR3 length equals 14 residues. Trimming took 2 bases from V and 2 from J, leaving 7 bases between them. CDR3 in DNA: TGTGCCAGCAGCTTACAGGGCGGCAATCAGCCCCAGCATTTT. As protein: CASSLQGGNQPQHF.

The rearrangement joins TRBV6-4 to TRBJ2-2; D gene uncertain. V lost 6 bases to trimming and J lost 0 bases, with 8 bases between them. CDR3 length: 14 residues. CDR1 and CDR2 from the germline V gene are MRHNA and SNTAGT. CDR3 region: CASSAYANTGELFF. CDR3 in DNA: TGTGCCAGCAGCGCCTACGCGAACACCGGGGAGCTGTTTTTT.

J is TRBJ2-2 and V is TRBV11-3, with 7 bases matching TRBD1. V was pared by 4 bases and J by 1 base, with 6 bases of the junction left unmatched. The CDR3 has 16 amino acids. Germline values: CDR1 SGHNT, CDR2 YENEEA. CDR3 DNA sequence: TGTGCCAGCAGCTATACCGGGACAGTGAACACCGGGGAGCTGTTTTTT. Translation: CASSYTGTVNTGELFF.

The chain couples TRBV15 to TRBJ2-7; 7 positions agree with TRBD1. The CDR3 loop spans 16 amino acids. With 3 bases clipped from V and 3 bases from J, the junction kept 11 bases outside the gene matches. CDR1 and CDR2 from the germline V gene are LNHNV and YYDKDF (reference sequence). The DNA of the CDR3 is TGTGCCACCAGCAGTAGAACGGGACAGCGCAACTACGAGCAGTACTTC. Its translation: CATSSRTGQRNYEQYF.

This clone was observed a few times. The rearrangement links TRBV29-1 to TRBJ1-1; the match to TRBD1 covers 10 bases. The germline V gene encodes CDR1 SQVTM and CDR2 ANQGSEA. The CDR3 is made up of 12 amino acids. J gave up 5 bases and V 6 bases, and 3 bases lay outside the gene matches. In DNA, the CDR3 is TGCAGCGTCGGGACAGGGGTTACTGAAGCTTTCTTT. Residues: CSVGTGVTEAFF.

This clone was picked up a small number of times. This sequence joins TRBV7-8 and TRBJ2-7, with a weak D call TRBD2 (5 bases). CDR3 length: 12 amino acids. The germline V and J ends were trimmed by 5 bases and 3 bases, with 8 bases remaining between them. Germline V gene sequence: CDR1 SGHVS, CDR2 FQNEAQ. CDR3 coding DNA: TGTGCCAGCAGCCGCGCGGGCTACGAGCAGTACTTC. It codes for CASSRAGYEQYF.

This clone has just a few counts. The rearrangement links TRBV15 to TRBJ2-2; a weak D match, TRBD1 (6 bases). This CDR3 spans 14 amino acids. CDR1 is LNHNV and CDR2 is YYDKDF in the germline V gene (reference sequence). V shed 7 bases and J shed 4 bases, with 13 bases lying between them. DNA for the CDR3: TGTGCCACCACCGAGACAGGTTCCACCGGGGAGCTGTTTTTT. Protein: CATTETGSTGELFF.

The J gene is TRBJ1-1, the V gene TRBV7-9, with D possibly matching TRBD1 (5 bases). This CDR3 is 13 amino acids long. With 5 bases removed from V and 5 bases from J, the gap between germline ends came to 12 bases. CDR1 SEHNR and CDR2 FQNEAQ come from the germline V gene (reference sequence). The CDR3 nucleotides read TGTGCCAGCAGCGCCGGGACTACTACTGAAGCTTTCTTT. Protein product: CASSAGTTTEAFF.

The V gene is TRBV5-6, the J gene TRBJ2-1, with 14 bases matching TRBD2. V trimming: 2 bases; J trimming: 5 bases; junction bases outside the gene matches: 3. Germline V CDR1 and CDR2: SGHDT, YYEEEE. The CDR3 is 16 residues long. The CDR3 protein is CASSFGTSGGNNEQFF. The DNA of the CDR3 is TGTGCCAGCAGCTTTGGGACTAGCGGGGGAAACAATGAGCAGTTCTTC.

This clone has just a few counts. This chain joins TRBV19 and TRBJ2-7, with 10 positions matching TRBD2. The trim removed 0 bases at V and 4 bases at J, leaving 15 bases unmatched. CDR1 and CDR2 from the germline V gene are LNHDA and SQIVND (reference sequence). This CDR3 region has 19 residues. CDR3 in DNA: TGTGCCAGTAGTATAGATCCCTTGGGACTAGCGCCTGGGGGGTACGAGCAGTACTTC. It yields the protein CASSIDPLGLAPGGYEQYF.